This TCR beta chain was captured by sequencing in a study of blood T cell repertoires in COVID-19. In the study overall: Acute and convalescent COVID-19 samples came from the United States, Italy and Spain.

This clone was counted a single time. Per the authors' pipeline: The assay estimated nucleated cells by amplifying reference gene primers. Repertoires were generated with immunoSEQ multiplex PCR, while TCRdb's copy carries only in-frame clones and drops some. The V and J calls and clone size are taken from that table; D and trimming were inferred from the DNA. The data contain more than 35,000 clones, around nine tenths of them singletons. Germline assignment: CDR1 ENHRY and CDR2 SYGVKD. The CDR3 loop spans 13 amino acids. Between the trimmed V and J ends, which lost 4 bases and 6 bases, there was a span of 12 bases.

This chain connects TRBV10-3 to TRBJ1-1; TRBD1 might be the D (6 bases). The clonotype originates from a human donor in a cohort sampled during active COVID-19. Sequencing was done on a sample of peripheral blood. The CDR3 nucleotides read TGTGCCATCAGTGCCCTCGGACAGTCTGAAGCTTTCTTT. Translating it yields CAISALGQSEAFF.